The 25 T cell receptor beta chains below were found in one sample sequenced in a study of blood T cells in healthy people across ages (dated by TCRdb to 2015 to 2017). Libraries were made using 5' RACE. Sequencing was carried out with an Illumina HiSeq 2500. A second 7 to 11 cycle PCR used a sample-barcoded 5' primer and a J-beta primer mix. Using fastp trimming at Q25 and MiXCR clonotype assembly, TCRdb reanalyzed the public sequencing data and kept in-frame beta chains. Rows with a matching CDR3 protein are joined into one entry that keeps the most common DNA and genes. The sample table contains 600,000 or so distinct CDR3 sequences; only one count was recorded for roughly 43% of them. The top ten clones comprise roughly 25% of the sample. The sequencing input was blood. The receptors derive from a man at least 80 years old in good health.

The J gene is TRBJ1-2, the V gene TRBV4-1, with D uncertain. Germline CDR1 MGHRA, CDR2 YSYEKL. This CDR3 is 14 amino acids long. V was trimmed by 5 bases and J by 4 bases, leaving 14 bases between them. The CDR3 nucleotides are TGCGCCAGCAGCGAAATCGGGTACGCCTATGGCTACACCTTC. Translation gives CASSEIGYAYGYTF.

This chain connects TRBV7-2 to TRBJ1-1; D gene ambiguous. There are 11 residues in the CDR3. V shed 5 bases and J shed 7 bases, with 8 bases lying between them. CDR1 and CDR2 (germline): SGHTA, FQGNSA. CDR3 sequence (DNA): TGTGCCAGCAGCCTCTTTAGTGAAGCTTTCTTT. This encodes CASSLFSEAFF.

V gene TRBV11-1 combines with J gene TRBJ2-5, with D possibly matching TRBD2 (6 bases). Germline V CDR1 and CDR2: SGHAT, FQDESV (reference sequence). The CDR3 totals 15 residues. The germline V and J ends were trimmed by 5 bases and 4 bases, with 17 bases remaining between them. CDR3 DNA: TGTGCCAGCAGCCAACGAACCGGGGGAGGAGAGACCCAGTACTTC. The encoded protein is CASSQRTGGGETQYF.

This chain connects TRBV20-1 to TRBJ2-3; 8 nucleotides match TRBD2. CDR1 and CDR2 from the germline V gene are DFQATT and SNEGSKA (reference sequence). V was clipped by 1 base and J by 4 bases; unmatched bases: 7. The CDR3 contains 15 residues. CDR3 in amino acids: CSARAGSGGPDTQYF. Written as DNA, the CDR3 is TGCAGTGCTAGAGCAGGGAGCGGGGGACCAGATACGCAGTATTTT.

This clonotype appeared many times. V and J are TRBV6-5 and TRBJ1-1, with D possibly TRBD1 on 6 matching bases. Germline values: CDR1 MNHEY, CDR2 SVGAGI. The V gene lost 5 bases and the J gene lost 6 bases, with 13 bases spanning the gap. The CDR3 has 13 residues. In DNA, the CDR3 is TGTGCCAGCAGTAAAACAGGGAGGCCTGAAGCTTTCTTT. Translation: CASSKTGRPEAFF.

This clonotype was observed a few times. The rearrangement uses TRBV7-2 and TRBJ2-3, with TRBD2 identical over 14 bases. This CDR3 spans 16 amino acids. Germline-derived CDR1 and CDR2 are SGHTA and FQGNSA. Trimming took 5 bases from V and 2 from J; bases not matched to a gene: 3. CDR3 sequence (DNA): TGTGCCAGCAGCGGACTAGCGGGGGGTTCCACAGATACGCAGTATTTT. Protein sequence: CASSGLAGGSTDTQYF.

J is TRBJ2-2 and V is TRBV5-1; D remains unclear. Germline CDR1 and CDR2: SGHRS and YFSETQ. V dropped 0 bases and J dropped 4 bases, with 10 bases sitting between them. CDR3 length: 15 amino acids. This chain's CDR3 is CASSLDAQATGELFF. As DNA, the CDR3 is TGCGCCAGCAGCTTGGACGCTCAAGCCACCGGGGAGCTGTTTTTT.

This chain connects TRBV7-2 to TRBJ1-5, with no clear D. CDR1 and CDR2 from the germline V gene are SGHTA and FQGNSA. There are 14 residues in the CDR3. V was clipped by 5 bases and J by 3 bases, with 11 bases between them. The CDR3 nucleotides are TGTGCCAGCAGCCCGACACTTAACAATCAGCCCCAGCATTTT. Encoded protein: CASSPTLNNQPQHF. Based on the CDR3 plus reference TRBV7-2 and TRBJ1-5, the full variable domain is GAGVSQSPSNKVTEKGKDVELRCDPISGHTALYWYRQSLGQGLEFLIYFQGNSAPDKSGLPSDRFSAERTGGSVSTLTIQRTQQEDSAVYLCASSPTLNNQPQHFGDGTRLSIL.

V and J are TRBV2 and TRBJ1-5, with 7 bases matching TRBD1. The germline CDR1 and CDR2 sequences are SNHLY and FYNNEI. J was trimmed by 7 bases and V by 4 bases; bases with no gene match: 13. The CDR3 runs 16 residues. CDR3 sequence reads: CASSVQGGLTGQPQHF. The CDR3, as DNA: TGTGCCAGCAGTGTCCAAGGGGGATTGACAGGGCAGCCCCAGCATTTT.

The chain links TRBV7-9 to TRBJ2-4; D gene uncertain. The better agreement between TRBJ2-7 and the DNA end casts doubt on the J call. Germline lookup yields CDR1 SEHNR and CDR2 FQNEAQ (reference sequence). The CDR3 is 12 amino acids. This chain's CDR3 is CASSLVAVEQYF. CDR3 nucleotide sequence: TGTGCCAGCAGCTTAGTGGCAGTCGAGCAGTACTTC.

The rearrangement links TRBV7-2 to TRBJ2-7; 12 bases align to TRBD1. CDR1 is SGHTA and CDR2 is FQGNSA in the germline V gene. There are 13 residues in the CDR3. CDR3: CAMGQGATYEQYF. In DNA, the CDR3 is TGTGCGATGGGACAGGGGGCTACCTACGAGCAGTACTTC. Looking up the rest from reference TRBV7-2 and TRBJ2-7 gives the full variable domain: GAGVSQSPSNKVTEKGKDVELRCDPISGHTALYWYRQSLGQGLEFLIYFQGNSAPDKSGLPSDRFSAERTGGSVSTLTIQRTQQEDSAVYLCAMGQGATYEQYFGPGTRLTVT.

The chain joins TRBV29-1 to TRBJ1-5; D might be TRBD1 (6 bases). The germline V gene encodes CDR1 SQVTM and CDR2 ANQGSEA. The CDR3 runs to 13 residues. Trimming removed 5 bases at V and 3 bases at J, with 11 bases between. CDR3 in DNA: TGCAGCGTTAGGGGGGGTACCAATCAGCCCCAGCATTTT. Its translation is CSVRGGTNQPQHF.

This sequence joins TRBV12-3 or TRBV12-4 and TRBJ2-7; perhaps TRBD2 as D (5 bases). Deletions cut 7 bases from V and 4 bases from J, with 11 bases between. The CDR3 runs 12 residues. CDR3 nucleotide sequence: TGTGCCAGCAAGGAGGACCGATACGAGCAGTACTTC. Protein sequence: CASKEDRYEQYF.

This clonotype was detected ten times or more. This sequence joins TRBV7-9 and TRBJ1-1; D ambiguous. The CDR3 sequence is 15 residues long. Germline V CDR1 and CDR2: SEHNR, FQNEAQ (reference sequence). Trimming stripped 5 bases from V and 0 bases from J, with 13 bases between. Here the CDR3 DNA reads TGTGCCAGCAGCCCCCGGTTTTTCCTGAACACTGAAGCTTTCTTT. This codes for CASSPRFFLNTEAFF.

The chain couples TRBV10-3 to TRBJ1-2; D perhaps matches TRBD1 (5 bases). Germline CDR1 is ENHRY and CDR2 is SYGVKD. Trimming removed 6 bases from V and 2 bases from J, with 13 bases in between. The CDR3 loop spans 14 amino acids. CDR3 coding DNA: TGTGCCATCAGGAAAACGGGGGGGAACTATGGCTACACCTTC. Residues: CAIRKTGGNYGYTF.

The rearrangement joins TRBV5-1 to TRBJ2-4; D gene ambiguous. Trimming left V 4 bases short and J 3 bases short, with 14 bases between. CDR1 is SGHRS and CDR2 is YFSETQ in the germline V gene. The CDR3 is 15 amino acids. CDR3 DNA sequence: TGCGCCAGCAGCCGCGTGTCGTCGGACAAAAACATTCAGTACTTC. It codes for CASSRVSSDKNIQYF.

This clonotype was counted many times. This chain connects TRBV6-6 to TRBJ1-5, with a tentative D call TRBD1 (5 bases). This CDR3 is built from 15 residues. The V gene's germline CDR1 is MNHNY and CDR2 SVGAGI (reference sequence). V was pared by 5 bases and J by 8 bases, with 19 bases between. The CDR3 sequence is CASSGGHSRGEPQHF. In DNA form, the CDR3 reads TGTGCCAGCAGTGGCGGACACTCCCGAGGGGAGCCCCAGCATTTT.

The chain links TRBV28 to TRBJ2-5, with 8 bases lining up with TRBD1. The J call is in doubt because the DNA end fits TRBJ2-7 better. This CDR3 comprises 14 residues. The germline gives CDR1 MDHEN, CDR2 SYDVKM. CDR3 in DNA: TGTGCCAGCAGTCACAGGGGGAACAGGTACGAGCAGTACTTC. Encoded protein: CASSHRGNRYEQYF.

This clonotype has a count of ten or more. This rearrangement joins TRBV6-6 to TRBJ1-6; D unclear. The CDR3 length is 12 residues. Germline lookup yields CDR1 MNHNY and CDR2 SVGAGI (reference sequence). V lost 5 bases, J lost 11 bases, and 10 bases lay in between. CDR3 region: CASSPQSAPLHF. Here the CDR3 DNA reads TGTGCCAGCAGTCCCCAGTCGGCACCCCTCCACTTT.

The V gene is TRBV20-1, the J gene TRBJ2-1; possible D gene TRBD2, 8 bases. The CDR3 extends over 15 amino acids. V was trimmed by 1 base and J by 10 bases, leaving 20 bases between them. The germline V gene has CDR1 DFQATT and CDR2 SNEGSKA (reference sequence). The CDR3 region is CSARGQGRSGGEQFF. The DNA for the CDR3 is TGCAGTGCTAGAGGACAGGGACGATCGGGGGGGGAGCAGTTCTTC.

This chain uses TRBV20-1 with TRBJ2-7, with D possibly matching TRBD1 (5 bases). The V end lost 6 bases, the J end lost 2 bases, and 23 bases lay between the germline ends. The germline CDR1 and CDR2 sequences are DFQATT and SNEGSKA (reference sequence). CDR3 length: 16 residues. CDR3 amino acids: CSARTSGWRTPYEQYF. CDR3 DNA: TGCAGTGCGAGAACCTCAGGGTGGCGCACACCCTACGAGCAGTACTTC.

The chain's CDR3 is CSARDPRAGNSPLHF. Here the CDR3 DNA reads TGCAGTGCTAGAGATCCTAGGGCAGGAAATTCACCCCTCCACTTT. The genes are TRBV20-1 and TRBJ1-6; D is undetermined. The CDR3 extends over 15 amino acids. Germline values: CDR1 DFQATT, CDR2 SNEGSKA (reference sequence). V lost 0 bases to trimming and J lost 7 bases, with 13 bases between them.

This clonotype was seen repeatedly, ten times or more. The chain couples TRBV6-5 to TRBJ2-5; 10 nucleotides align to TRBD1. With V trimmed by 7 bases and J by 0 bases, 11 bases remained unmatched. CDR1 MNHEY and CDR2 SVGAGI come from the germline V gene. The CDR3 spans 17 residues. The CDR3: CASKPGQGVPYQETQYF. In DNA, the CDR3 is TGTGCCAGCAAACCCGGACAGGGGGTGCCTTACCAAGAGACCCAGTACTTC.

A word on this clonotype: This may come from a read error, since a much larger clone is one base off. The chain is built from TRBV6-5 and TRBJ2-2; 11 nucleotides match TRBD1. Germline lookup yields CDR1 MNHEY and CDR2 SVGAGI. This CDR3 spans 16 amino acids. The CDR3 nucleotides are TGTGCCAGCAGTCCGGGGACAGGGGGTTTCACCGGGGGGCTGTTTTTT. This gives the protein CASSPGTGGFTGGLFF.

The rearrangement uses TRBV20-1 and TRBJ2-3, with D possibly being TRBD2 (6 bases). Germline-derived CDR1 and CDR2 are DFQATT and SNEGSKA (reference sequence). CDR3 length: 12 residues. The CDR3 protein is CRPAGGGDTQYF. The CDR3, as DNA: TGCAGGCCTGCCGGGGGTGGAGATACGCAGTATTTT.